This T cell receptor beta chain was profiled in a study of T cell responses to AZD1222 COVID-19 vaccine. Study-wide points: Only a handful of AZD1222 recipients, about six in all, had baseline seropositivity.

Measured with immunoSEQ multiplex PCR; TCRdb has only the in-frame clones, and not every one. The sample gives fewer than 300,000 clones, approximately 95% of which show up once; 0.5% to 0.65% is in the top ten. V was clipped by 4 bases and J by 1 base, with 7 bases between them. Per the germline V gene, CDR1 is MNHEY and CDR2 is SVGEGT. CDR3 length: 13 residues. Regarding this clone: Its target is not known.

V gene TRBV6-2 or TRBV6-3 combines with J gene TRBJ1-1; D not certain. The TCR comes from an adult in good health. Source: peripheral blood, taken on day 0 of AZD1222 vaccination. The DNA for the CDR3 is TGTGCCAGCAGTTTCTCGAAGAACACTGAAGCTTTCTTT. This encodes CASSFSKNTEAFF.